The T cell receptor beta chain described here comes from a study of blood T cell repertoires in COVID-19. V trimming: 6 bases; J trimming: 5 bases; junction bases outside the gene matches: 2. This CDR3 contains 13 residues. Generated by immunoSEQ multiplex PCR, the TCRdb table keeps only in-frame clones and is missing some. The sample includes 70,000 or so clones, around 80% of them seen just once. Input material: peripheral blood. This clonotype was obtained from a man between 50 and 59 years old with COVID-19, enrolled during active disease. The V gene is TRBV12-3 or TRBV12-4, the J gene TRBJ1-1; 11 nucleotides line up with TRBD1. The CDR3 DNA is TGTGCCAGCAGAGGGACAGGGGGGACTGAAGCTTTCTTT. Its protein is CASRGTGGTEAFF.